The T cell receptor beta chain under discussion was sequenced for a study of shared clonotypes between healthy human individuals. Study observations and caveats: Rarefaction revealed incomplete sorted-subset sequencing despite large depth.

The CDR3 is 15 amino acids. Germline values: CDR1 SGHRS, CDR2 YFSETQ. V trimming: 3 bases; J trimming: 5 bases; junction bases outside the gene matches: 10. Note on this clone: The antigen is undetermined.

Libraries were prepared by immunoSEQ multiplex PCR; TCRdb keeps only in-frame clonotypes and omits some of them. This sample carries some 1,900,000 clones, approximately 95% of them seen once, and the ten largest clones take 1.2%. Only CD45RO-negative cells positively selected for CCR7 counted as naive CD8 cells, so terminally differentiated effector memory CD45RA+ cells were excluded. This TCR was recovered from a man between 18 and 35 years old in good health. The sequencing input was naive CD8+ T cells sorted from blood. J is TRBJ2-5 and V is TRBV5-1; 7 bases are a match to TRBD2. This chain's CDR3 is CASSSTRDYGETQYF. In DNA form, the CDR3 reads TGCGCCAGCAGCTCCACCAGGGACTACGGCGAGACCCAGTACTTC.